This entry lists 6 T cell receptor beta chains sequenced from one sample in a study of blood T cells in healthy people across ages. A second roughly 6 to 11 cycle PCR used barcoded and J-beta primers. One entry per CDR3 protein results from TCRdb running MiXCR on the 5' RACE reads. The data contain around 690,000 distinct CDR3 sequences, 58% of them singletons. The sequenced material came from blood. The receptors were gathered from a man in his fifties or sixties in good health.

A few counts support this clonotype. This chain's CDR3 is CSARGSLGGNEQFF. The CDR3 coding sequence is TGCAGTGCTAGAGGTTCCCTGGGGGGGAATGAGCAGTTCTTC. The chain uses TRBV20-1 and TRBJ2-1, with 7 bases lining up with TRBD2. Per the germline V gene, CDR1 is DFQATT and CDR2 is SNEGSKA (reference sequence). This CDR3 region has 14 residues. Unmatched junction bases numbered 7, after V lost 1 base and J lost 7 bases.

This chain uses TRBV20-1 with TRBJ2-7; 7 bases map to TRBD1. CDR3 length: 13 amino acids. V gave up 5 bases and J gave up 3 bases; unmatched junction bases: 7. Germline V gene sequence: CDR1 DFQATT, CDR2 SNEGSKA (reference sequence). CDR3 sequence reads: CSAASRTGYEQYF. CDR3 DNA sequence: TGCAGTGCTGCCTCCCGGACAGGCTACGAGCAGTACTTC.

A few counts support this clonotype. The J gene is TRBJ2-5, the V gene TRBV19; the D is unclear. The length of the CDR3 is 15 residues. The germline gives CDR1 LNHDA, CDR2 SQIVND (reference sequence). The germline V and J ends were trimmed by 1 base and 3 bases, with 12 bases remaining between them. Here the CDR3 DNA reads TGTGCCAGTAGTATAGGGTTACGTACGGAAGAGACCCAGTACTTC. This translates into CASSIGLRTEETQYF. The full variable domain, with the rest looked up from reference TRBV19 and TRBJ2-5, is DGGITQSPKYLFRKEGQNVTLSCEQNLNHDAMYWYRQDPGQGLRLIYYSQIVNDFQKGDIAEGYSVSREKKESFPLTVTSAQKNPTAFYLCASSIGLRTEETQYFGPGTRLLVL.

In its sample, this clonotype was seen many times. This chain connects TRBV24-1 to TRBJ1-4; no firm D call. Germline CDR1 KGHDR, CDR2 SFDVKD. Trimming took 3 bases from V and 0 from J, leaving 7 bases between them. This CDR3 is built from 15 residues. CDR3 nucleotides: TGTGCCACCAGTGATAAGTCTCCAACTAATGAAAAACTGTTTTTT. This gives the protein CATSDKSPTNEKLFF.

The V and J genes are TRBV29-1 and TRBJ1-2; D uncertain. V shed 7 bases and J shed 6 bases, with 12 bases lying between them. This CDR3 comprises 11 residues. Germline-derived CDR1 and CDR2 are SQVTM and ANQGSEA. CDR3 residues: CSARAPDGYTF. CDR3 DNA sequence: TGCAGCGCTCGAGCTCCGGATGGCTACACCTTC.

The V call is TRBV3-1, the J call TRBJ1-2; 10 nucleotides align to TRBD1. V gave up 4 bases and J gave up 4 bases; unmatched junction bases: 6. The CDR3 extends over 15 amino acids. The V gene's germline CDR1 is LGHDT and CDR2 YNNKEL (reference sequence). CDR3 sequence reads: CASSPLGTGVYGYTF. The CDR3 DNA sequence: TGTGCCAGCAGCCCATTAGGGACAGGGGTCTATGGCTACACCTTC.